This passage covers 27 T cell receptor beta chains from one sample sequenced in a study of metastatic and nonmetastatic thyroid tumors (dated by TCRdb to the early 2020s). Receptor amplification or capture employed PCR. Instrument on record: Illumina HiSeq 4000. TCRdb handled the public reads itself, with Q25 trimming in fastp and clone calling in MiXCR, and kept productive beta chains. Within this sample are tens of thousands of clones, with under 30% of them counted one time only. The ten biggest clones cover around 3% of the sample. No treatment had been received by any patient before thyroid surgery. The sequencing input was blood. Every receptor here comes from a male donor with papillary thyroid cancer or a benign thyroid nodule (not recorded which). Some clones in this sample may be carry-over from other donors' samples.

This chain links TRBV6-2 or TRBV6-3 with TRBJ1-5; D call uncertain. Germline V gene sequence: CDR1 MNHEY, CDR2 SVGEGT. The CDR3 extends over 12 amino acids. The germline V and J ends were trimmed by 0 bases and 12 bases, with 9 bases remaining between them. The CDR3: CASSYSLGSQHF. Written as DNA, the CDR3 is TGTGCCAGCAGTTACTCGCTCGGCAGCCAGCATTTT.

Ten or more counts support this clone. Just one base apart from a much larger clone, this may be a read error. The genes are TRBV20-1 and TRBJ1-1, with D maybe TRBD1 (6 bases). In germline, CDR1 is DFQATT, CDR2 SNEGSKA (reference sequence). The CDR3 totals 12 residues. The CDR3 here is CSPRTANTEASF. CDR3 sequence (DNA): TGCAGCCCCCGGACAGCGAACACTGAAGCTTCCTTT.

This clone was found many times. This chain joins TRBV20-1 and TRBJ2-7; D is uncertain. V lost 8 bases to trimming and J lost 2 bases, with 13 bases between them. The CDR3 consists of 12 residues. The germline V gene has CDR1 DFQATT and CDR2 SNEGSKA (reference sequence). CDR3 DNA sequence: TGCAGTCCAAAGTGGCAGGCCTACGAGCAGTACTTC. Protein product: CSPKWQAYEQYF.

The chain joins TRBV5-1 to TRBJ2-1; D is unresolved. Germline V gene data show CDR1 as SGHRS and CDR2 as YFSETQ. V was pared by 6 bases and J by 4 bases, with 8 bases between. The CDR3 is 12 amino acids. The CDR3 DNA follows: TGCGCCAGCATCTCATTGTACAATGAGCAGTTCTTC. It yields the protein CASISLYNEQFF.

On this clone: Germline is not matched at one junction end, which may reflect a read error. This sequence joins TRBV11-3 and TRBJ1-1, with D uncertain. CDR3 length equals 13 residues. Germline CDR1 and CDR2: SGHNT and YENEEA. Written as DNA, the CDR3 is TGTGCCAGCAGCTTAATCGGGAACGCTGAAGCTTTCTTT. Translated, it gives CASSLIGNAEAFF.

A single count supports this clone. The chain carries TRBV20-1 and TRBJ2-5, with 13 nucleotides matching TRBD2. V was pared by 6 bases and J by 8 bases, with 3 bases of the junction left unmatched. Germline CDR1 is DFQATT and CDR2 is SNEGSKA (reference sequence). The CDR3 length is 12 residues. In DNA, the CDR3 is TGCAGTGCGGGGACTAGCGGGAAAACCCAGTACTTC. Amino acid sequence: CSAGTSGKTQYF.

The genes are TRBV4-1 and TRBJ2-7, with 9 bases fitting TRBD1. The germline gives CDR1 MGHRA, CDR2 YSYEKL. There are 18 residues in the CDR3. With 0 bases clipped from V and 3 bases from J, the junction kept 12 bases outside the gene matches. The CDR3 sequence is CASSQDQHTGGDYYEQYF. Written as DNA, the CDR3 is TGCGCCAGCAGCCAAGATCAGCACACAGGGGGCGATTACTACGAGCAGTACTTC.

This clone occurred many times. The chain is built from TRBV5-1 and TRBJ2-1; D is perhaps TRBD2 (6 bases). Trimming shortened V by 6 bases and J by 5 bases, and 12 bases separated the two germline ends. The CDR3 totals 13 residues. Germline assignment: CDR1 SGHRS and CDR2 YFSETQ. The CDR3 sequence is CASTREPHNEQFF. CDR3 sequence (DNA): TGCGCCAGCACCCGGGAGCCTCACAATGAGCAGTTCTTC.

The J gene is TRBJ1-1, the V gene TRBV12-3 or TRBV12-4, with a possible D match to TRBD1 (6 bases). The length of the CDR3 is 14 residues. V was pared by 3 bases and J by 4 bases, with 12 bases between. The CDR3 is CASSFRGRVTEAFF. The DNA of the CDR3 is TGTGCCAGCAGTTTTAGGGGGAGGGTCACTGAAGCTTTCTTT.

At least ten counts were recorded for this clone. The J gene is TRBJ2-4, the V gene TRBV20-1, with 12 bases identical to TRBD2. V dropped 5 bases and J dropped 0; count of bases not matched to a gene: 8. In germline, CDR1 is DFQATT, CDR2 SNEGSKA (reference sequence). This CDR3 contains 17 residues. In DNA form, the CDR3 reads TGCAGTGCTCAAGGACTAGCGGGAACGGAAGCCAAAAACATTCAGTACTTC. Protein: CSAQGLAGTEAKNIQYF.

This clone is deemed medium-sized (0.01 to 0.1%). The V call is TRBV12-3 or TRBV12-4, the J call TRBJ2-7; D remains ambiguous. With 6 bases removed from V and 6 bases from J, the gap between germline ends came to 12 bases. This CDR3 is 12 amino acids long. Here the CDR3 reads CASSSTRTEQYF. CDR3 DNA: TGTGCCAGCAGCTCGACACGGACCGAGCAGTACTTC.

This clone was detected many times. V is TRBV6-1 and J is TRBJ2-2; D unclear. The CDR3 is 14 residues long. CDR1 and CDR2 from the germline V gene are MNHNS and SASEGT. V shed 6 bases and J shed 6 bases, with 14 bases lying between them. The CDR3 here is CASREPGFPGELFF. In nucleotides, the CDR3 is TGTGCCAGCAGGGAGCCTGGGTTCCCCGGGGAGCTGTTTTTT.

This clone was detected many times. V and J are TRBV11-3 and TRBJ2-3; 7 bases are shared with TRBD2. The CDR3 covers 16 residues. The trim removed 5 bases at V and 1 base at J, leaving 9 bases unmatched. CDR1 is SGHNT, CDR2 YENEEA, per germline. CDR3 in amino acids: CASSRGQRGGTDTQYF. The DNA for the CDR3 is TGTGCCAGCAGCCGAGGCCAGCGGGGAGGCACAGATACGCAGTATTTT.

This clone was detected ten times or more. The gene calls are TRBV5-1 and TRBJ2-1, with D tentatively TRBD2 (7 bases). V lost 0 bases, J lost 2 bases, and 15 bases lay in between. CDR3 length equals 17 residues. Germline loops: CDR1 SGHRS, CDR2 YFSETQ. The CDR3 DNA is TGCGCCAGCAGCTTGGCCCCCGTGGGGGGGCCCTACAATGAGCAGTTCTTC. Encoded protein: CASSLAPVGGPYNEQFF.

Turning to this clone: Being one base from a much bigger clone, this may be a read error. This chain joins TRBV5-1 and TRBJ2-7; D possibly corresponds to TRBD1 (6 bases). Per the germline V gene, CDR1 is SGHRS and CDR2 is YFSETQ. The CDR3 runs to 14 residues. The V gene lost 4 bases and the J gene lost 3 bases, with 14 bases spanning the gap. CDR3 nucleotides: TGCGCCAGCAGCGTCGGGACATCAGGCTACGAGCAGTACTTC. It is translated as CASSVGTSGYEQYF.

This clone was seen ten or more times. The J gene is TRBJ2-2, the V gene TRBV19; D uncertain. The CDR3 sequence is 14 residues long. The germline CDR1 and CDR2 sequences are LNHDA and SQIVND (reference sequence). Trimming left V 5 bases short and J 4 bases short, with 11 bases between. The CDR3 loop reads CASSPNAGTGELFF. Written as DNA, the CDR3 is TGTGCCAGTAGTCCGAATGCAGGCACCGGGGAGCTGTTTTTT.

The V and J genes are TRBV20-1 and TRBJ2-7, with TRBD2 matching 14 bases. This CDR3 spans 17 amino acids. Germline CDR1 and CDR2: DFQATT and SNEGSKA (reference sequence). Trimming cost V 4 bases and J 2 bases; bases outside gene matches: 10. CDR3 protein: CSANGLAGGPPPYEQYF. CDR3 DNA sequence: TGCAGTGCTAACGGACTAGCGGGAGGCCCGCCTCCCTACGAGCAGTACTTC.

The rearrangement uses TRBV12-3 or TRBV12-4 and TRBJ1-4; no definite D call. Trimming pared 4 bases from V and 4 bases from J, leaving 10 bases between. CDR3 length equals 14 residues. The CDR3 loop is CASSWQAVNEKLFF. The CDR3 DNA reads TGTGCCAGCAGTTGGCAGGCCGTTAATGAAAAACTGTTTTTT.

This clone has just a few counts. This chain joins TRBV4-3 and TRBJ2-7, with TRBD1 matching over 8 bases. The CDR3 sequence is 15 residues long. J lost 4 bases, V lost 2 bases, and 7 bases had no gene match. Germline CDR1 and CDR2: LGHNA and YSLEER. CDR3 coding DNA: TGCGCCAGCAGCCAAACGACAGGGGAAGTGTACGAGCAGTACTTC. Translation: CASSQTTGEVYEQYF.

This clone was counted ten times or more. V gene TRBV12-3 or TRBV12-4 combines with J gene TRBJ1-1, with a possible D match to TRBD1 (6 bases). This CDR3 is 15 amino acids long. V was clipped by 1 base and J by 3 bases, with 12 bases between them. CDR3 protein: CASSLVRQAHTEAFF. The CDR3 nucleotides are TGTGCCAGCAGTTTAGTGAGACAGGCGCACACTGAAGCTTTCTTT.

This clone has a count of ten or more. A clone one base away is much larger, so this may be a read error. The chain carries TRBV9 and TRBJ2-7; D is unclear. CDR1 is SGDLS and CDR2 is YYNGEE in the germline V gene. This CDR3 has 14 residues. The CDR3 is CANSPRSLAYEQYF. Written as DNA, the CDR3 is TGTGCCAACAGCCCACGTAGTTTGGCCTACGAGCAGTACTTC.

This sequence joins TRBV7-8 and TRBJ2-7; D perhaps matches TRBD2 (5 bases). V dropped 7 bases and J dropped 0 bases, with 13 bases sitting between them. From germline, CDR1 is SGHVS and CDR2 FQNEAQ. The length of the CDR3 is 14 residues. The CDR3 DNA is TGTGCCAGCACCCGCGGAGGCAGCTCCTACGAGCAGTACTTC. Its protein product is CASTRGGSSYEQYF. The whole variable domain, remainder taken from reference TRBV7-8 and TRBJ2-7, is GAGVSQSPRYKVAKRGQDVALRCDPISGHVSLFWYQQALGQGPEFLTYFQNEAQLDKSGLPSDRFFAERPEGSVSTLKIQRTQQEDSAVYLCASTRGGSSYEQYFGPGTRLTVT.

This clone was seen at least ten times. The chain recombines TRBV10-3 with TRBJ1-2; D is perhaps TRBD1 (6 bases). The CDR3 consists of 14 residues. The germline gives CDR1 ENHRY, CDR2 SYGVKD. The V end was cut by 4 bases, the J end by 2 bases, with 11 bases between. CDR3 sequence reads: CAISADRKNYGYTF. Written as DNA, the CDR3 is TGTGCCATCAGTGCGGACAGAAAGAACTATGGCTACACCTTC.

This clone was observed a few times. As DNA, the CDR3 is TGTGCCAGCAGTGACGGGAGCACAGATACGCAGTATTTT. Translated, it gives CASSDGSTDTQYF. The V and J genes are TRBV6-4 and TRBJ2-3, with D hard to call. V was trimmed by 2 bases and J by 0 bases, leaving 3 bases between them. CDR1 and CDR2 from the germline V gene are MRHNA and SNTAGT. CDR3 length: 13 residues.

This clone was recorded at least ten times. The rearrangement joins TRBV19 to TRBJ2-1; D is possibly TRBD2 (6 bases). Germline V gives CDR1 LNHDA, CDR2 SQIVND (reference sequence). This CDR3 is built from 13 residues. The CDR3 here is CASSLRGYNEQFF. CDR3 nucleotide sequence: TGTGCGTCCTCCCTGCGGGGCTACAATGAGCAGTTCTTC.

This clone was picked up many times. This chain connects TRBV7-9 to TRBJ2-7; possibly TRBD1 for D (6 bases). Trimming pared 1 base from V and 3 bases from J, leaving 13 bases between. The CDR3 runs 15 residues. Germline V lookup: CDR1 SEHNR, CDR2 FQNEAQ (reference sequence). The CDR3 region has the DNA TGTGCCAGCAGCTTAGATTTGGGGGCTGACTACGAGCAGTACTTC. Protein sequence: CASSLDLGADYEQYF.

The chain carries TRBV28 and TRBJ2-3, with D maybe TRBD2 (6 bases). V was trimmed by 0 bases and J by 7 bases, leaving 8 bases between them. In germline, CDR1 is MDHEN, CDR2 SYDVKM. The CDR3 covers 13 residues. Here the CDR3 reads CASSLWRTNTQYF. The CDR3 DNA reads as TGTGCCAGCAGTTTATGGAGGACTAATACGCAGTATTTT.